This entry concerns a single T cell receptor (beta chain). These data are taken from a study of T-cell reconstitution after alpha-beta-depleted transplantation in children. Unique molecular identifiers were incorporated when the TCRbeta library was constructed. MiXCR, run by TCRdb on the PCR reads, gives a single entry per CDR3 protein. The top ten hold about 13% of the sample, which has 150,000 to 200,000 distinct CDR3 sequences, approximately 15% seen once. The CDR3 runs to 17 residues. The trim removed 5 bases at V and 9 bases at J, leaving 21 bases unmatched. Germline CDR1 DFQATT, CDR2 SNEGSKA (reference sequence).

The rearrangement uses TRBV20-1 and TRBJ2-5; 10 bases match TRBD1. This TCR came from a human donor who donated a stem cell graft to a child with acute lymphoblastic leukemia. The input for sequencing was PBMCs from the stem cell graft donor, taken from the stem cell graft. The CDR3 is CSASHLPRTGGRVAQYF. The CDR3 DNA reads as TGCAGTGCTTCTCACCTGCCACGGACAGGGGGGAGAGTGGCCCAGTACTTC.